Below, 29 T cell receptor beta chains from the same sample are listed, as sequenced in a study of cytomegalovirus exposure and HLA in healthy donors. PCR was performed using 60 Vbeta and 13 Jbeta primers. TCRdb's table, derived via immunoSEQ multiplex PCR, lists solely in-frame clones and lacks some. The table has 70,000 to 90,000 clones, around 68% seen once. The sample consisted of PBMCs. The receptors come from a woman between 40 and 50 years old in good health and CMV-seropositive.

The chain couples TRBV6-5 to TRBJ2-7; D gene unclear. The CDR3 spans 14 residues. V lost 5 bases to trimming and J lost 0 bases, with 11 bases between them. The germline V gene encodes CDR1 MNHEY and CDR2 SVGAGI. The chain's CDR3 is CASSRTRSSYEQYF. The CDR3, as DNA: TGTGCCAGCAGTCGAACAAGAAGCTCCTACGAGCAGTACTTC.

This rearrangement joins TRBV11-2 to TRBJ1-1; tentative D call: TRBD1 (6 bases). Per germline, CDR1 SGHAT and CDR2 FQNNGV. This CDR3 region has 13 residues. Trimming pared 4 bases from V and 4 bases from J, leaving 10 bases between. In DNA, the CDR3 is TGTGCCAGCAGCTCTACAGGGATCACTGAAGCTTTCTTT. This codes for CASSSTGITEAFF.

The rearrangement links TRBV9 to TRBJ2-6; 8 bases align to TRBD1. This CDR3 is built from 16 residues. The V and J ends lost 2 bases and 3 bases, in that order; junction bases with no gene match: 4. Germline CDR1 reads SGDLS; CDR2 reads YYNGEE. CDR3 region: CASSVSGGGGANVLTF. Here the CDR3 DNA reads TGTGCCAGCAGCGTTTCAGGGGGCGGTGGGGCCAACGTCCTGACTTTC.

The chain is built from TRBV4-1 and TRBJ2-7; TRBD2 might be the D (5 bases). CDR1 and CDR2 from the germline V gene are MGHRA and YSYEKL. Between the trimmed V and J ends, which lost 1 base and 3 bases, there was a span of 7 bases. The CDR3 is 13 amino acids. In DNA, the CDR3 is TGCGCCAGCAGCCAAGGCCGGGACTACGAGCAGTACTTC. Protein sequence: CASSQGRDYEQYF.

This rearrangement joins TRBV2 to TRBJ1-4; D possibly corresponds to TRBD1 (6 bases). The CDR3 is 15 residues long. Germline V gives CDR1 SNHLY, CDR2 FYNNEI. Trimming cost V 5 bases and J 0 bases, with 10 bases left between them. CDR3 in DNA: TGTGCCAGCAGTTCTAGGGGGACAACTAATGAAAAACTGTTTTTT. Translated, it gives CASSSRGTTNEKLFF.

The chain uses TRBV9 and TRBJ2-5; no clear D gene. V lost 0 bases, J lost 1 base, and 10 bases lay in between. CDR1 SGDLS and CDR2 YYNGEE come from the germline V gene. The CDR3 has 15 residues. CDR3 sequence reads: CASSVGGIVQETQYF. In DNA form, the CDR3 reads TGTGCCAGCAGCGTAGGAGGAATAGTCCAAGAGACCCAGTACTTC.

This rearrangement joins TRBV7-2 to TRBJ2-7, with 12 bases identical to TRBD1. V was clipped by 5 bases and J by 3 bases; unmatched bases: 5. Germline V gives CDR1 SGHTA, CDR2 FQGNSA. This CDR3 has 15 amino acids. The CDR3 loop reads CASSGDRGLVYEQYF. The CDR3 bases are TGTGCCAGCAGCGGGGACAGGGGGCTTGTCTACGAGCAGTACTTC.

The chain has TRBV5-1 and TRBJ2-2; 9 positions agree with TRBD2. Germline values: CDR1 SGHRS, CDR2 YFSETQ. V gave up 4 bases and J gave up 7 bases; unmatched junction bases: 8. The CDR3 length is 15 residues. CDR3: CASSEAGGLGGELFF. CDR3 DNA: TGCGCCAGCAGCGAGGCGGGAGGGCTTGGCGGGGAGCTGTTTTTT.

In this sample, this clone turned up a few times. CDR3 region: CASLPGTSGSTGETQYF. CDR3 nucleotides: TGCGCCAGTCTTCCCGGGACTAGCGGGAGTACGGGAGAGACCCAGTACTTC. V and J are TRBV10-2 and TRBJ2-5; 14 nucleotides align to TRBD2. The trim removed 9 bases at V and 4 bases at J, leaving 13 bases unmatched. The V gene's germline CDR1 is WSHSY and CDR2 SAAADI. The CDR3 runs 17 residues.

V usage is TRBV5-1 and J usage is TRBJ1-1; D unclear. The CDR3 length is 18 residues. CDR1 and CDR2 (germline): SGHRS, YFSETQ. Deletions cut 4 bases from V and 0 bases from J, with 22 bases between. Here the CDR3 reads CASSRGGAGATMNTEAFF. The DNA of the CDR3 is TGCGCCAGCAGCCGGGGAGGCGCAGGCGCTACTATGAACACTGAAGCTTTCTTT.

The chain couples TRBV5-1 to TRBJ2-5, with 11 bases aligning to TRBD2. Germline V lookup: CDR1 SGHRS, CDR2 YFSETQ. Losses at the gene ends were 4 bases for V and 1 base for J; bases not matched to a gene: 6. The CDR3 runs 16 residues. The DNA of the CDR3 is TGCGCCAGCAGCGAACGACTAGCGGGGCTCCAAGAGACCCAGTACTTC. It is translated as CASSERLAGLQETQYF.

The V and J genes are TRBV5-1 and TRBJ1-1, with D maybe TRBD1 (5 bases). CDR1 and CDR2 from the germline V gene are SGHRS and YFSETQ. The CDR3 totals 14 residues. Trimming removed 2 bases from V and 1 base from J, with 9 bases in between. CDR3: CASSFGGGNTEAFF. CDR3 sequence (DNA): TGCGCCAGCAGCTTTGGGGGAGGGAACACTGAAGCTTTCTTT. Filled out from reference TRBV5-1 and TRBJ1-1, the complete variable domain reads KAGVTQTPRYLIKTRGQQVTLSCSPISGHRSVSWYQQTPGQGLQFLFEYFSETQRNKGNFPGRFSGRQFSNSRSEMNVSTLELGDSALYLCASSFGGGNTEAFFGQGTRLTVV.

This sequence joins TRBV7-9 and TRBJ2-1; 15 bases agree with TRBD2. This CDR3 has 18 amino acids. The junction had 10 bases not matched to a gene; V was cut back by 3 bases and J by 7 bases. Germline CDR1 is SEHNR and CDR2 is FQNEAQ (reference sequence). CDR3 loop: CASSFGGSGLAGGNEQFF. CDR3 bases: TGTGCCAGCAGCTTTGGGGGTTCGGGACTAGCGGGGGGAAATGAGCAGTTCTTC.

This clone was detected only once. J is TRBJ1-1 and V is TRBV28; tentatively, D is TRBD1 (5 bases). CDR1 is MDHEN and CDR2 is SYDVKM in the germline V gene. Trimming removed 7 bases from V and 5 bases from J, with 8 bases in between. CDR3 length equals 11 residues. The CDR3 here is CASIGGTEAFF. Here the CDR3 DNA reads TGTGCCAGCATCGGGGGGACTGAAGCTTTCTTT.

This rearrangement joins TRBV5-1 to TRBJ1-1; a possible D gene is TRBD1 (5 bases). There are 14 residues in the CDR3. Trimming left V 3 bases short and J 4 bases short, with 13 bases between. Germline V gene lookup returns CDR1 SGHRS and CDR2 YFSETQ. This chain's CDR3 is CASSSGDWGTEAFF. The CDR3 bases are TGCGCCAGCAGCTCGGGGGATTGGGGCACTGAAGCTTTCTTT.

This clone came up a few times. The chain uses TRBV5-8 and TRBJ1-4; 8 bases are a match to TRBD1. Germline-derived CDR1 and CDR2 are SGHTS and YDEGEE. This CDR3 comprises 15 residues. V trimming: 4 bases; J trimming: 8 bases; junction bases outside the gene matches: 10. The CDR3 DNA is TGTGCCAGCAGCCCCGGACAGGGTGATTCCGAAAAACTGTTTTTT. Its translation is CASSPGQGDSEKLFF.

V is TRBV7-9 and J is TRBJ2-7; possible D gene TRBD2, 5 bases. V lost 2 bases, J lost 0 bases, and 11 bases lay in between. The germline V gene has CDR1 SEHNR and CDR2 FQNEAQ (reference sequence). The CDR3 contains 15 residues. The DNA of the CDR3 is TGTGCCAGCAGCTTATCTTACGGGGACTCCTACGAGCAGTACTTC. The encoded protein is CASSLSYGDSYEQYF.

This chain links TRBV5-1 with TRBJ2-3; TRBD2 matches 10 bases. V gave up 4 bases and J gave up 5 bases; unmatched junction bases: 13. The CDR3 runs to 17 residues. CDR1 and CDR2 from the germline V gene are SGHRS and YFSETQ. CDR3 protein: CASSPRGVAGGKDTQYF. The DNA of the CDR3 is TGCGCCAGCAGCCCGAGGGGAGTAGCGGGAGGAAAAGATACGCAGTATTTT.

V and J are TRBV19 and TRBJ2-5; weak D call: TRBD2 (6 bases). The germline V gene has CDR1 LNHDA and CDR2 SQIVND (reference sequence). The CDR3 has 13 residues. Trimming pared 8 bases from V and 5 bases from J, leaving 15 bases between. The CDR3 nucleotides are TGTGCCAGTGGGGGAGGAGAAGTGGAGACCCAGTACTTC. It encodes CASGGGEVETQYF.

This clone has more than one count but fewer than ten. CDR3 amino acids: CASSDWRGNNEQFF. CDR3 in DNA: TGTGCCAGCAGCGACTGGCGGGGAAACAATGAGCAGTTCTTC. The chain employs TRBV9 and TRBJ2-1; D is possibly TRBD2 (6 bases). Germline values: CDR1 SGDLS, CDR2 YYNGEE. The CDR3 is made up of 14 amino acids. The V end lost 3 bases, the J end lost 5 bases, and 12 bases lay between the germline ends.

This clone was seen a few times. CDR3 loop: CASSPRAGRPEAFF. The CDR3 coding sequence is TGTGCCAGCAGCCCTAGAGCCGGGAGACCTGAAGCTTTCTTT. This chain links TRBV7-2 with TRBJ1-1; D gene uncertain. Germline CDR1 is SGHTA and CDR2 is FQGNSA. V shed 5 bases and J shed 6 bases, with 16 bases lying between them. This CDR3 spans 14 amino acids.

In DNA, the CDR3 is TGCGCCAGCAGCTTCGGGACAGGGCCCAATGAGCAGTTCTTC. It translates to CASSFGTGPNEQFF. The rearrangement links TRBV5-1 to TRBJ2-1, with 9 bases that match TRBD1. The J segment lost 6 bases and the V segment lost 2 bases, leaving 3 bases of the junction unmatched. From germline, CDR1 is SGHRS and CDR2 YFSETQ. The CDR3 is 14 residues long.

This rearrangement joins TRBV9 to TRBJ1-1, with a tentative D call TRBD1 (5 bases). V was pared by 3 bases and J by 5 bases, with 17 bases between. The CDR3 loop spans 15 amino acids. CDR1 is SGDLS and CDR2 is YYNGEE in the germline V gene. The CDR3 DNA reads TGTGCCAGCAGCGCATCGACAGTTTTGAGAACTGAAGCTTTCTTT. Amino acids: CASSASTVLRTEAFF. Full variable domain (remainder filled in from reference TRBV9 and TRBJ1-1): DSGVTQTPKHLITATGQRVTLRCSPRSGDLSVYWYQQSLDQGLQFLIQYYNGEERAKGNILERFSAQQFPDLHSELNLSSLELGDSALYFCASSASTVLRTEAFFGQGTRLTVV.

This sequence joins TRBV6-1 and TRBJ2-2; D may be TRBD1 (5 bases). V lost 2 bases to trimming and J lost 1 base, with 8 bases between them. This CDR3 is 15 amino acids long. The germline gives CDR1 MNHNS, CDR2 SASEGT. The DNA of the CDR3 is TGTGCCAGCAGTGAAATACAGGAGAACACCGGGGAGCTGTTTTTT. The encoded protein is CASSEIQENTGELFF.

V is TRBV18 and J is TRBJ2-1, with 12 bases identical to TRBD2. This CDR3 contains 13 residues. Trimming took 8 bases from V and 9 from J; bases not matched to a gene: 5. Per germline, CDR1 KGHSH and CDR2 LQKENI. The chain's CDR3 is CASHWTSGTEQFF. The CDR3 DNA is TGTGCCAGCCACTGGACTAGCGGGACTGAGCAGTTCTTC.

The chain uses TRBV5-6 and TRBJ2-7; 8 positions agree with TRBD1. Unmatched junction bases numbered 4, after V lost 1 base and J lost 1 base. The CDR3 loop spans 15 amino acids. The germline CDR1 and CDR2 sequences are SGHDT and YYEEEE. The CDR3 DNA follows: TGTGCCAGCAGCTTGAAAGGGACAGGTTCCTACGAGCAGTACTTC. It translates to CASSLKGTGSYEQYF.

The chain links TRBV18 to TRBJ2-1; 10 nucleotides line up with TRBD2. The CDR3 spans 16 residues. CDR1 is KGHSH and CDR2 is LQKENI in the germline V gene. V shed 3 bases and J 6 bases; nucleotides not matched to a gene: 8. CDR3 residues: CASSPYVLAGSNEQFF. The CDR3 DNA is TGTGCCAGCTCACCTTATGTACTAGCGGGATCCAATGAGCAGTTCTTC.

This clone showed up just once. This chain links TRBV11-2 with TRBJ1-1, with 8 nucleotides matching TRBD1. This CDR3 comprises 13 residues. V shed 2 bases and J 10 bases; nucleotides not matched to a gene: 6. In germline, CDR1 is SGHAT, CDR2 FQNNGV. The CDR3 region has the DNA TGTGCCAGCAGCTTAACGGGACAGGAGCCAGCTTTCTTT. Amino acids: CASSLTGQEPAFF.

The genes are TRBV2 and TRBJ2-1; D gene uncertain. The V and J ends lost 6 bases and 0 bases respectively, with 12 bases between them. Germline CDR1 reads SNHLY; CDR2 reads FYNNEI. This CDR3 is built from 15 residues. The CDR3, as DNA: TGTGCCAGCAGACCTCCTCCGAGCTCCTACAATGAGCAGTTCTTC. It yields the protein CASRPPPSSYNEQFF. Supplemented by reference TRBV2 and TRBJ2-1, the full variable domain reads EPEVTQTPSHQVTQMGQEVILRCVPISNHLYFYWYRQILGQKVEFLVSFYNNEISEKSEIFDDQFSVERPDGSNFTLKIRSTKLEDSAMYFCASRPPPSSYNEQFFGPGTRLTVL.